This T cell receptor (beta chain) was sequenced in a study of identical twins. General study results and limits: It was out-of-frame TCR alpha sharing in monozygotic twins that models underestimated.

Regarding this clonotype: Its antigen is currently unknown.

The length of the CDR3 is 15 residues. CDR1 is LGHDT, CDR2 YNNKEL, per germline (reference sequence). Trimming pared 1 base from V and 6 bases from J, leaving 13 bases between. TCRdb fed the 5' RACE reads into MiXCR, producing one record per CDR3 protein. The sample carries 500,000 to 700,000 distinct CDR3 sequences, roughly 7.1% recorded once. The same data also contributed to another study, on yellow fever vaccine responses in identical twins.

The source of this sequence is a woman aged 18 to 35 in good health. The chain carries TRBV3-1 and TRBJ1-5, with a weak D call TRBD1 (6 bases). Sequenced material: PBMCs. In nucleotides, the CDR3 is TGTGCCAGCAGCCAAGGCGGGGGCTGCGGTCAGCCCCAGCATTTT. Translated: CASSQGGGCGQPQHF.